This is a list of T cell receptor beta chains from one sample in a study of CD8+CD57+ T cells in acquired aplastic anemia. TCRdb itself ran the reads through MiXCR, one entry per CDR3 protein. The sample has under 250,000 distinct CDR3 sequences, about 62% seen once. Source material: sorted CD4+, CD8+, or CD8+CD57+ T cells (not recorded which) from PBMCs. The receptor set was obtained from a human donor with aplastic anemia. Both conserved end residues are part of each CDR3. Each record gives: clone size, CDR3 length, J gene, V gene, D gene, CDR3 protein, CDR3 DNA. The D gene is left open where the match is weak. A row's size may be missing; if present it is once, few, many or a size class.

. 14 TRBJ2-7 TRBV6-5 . CASSYSSRKIEQCF TGTGCCAGCAGTTACTCCTCCAGGAAGATCGAGCAGTGCTTC
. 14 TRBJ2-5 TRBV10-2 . CASSRRGEDETQYF TGCGCCAGCAGTCGTAGGGGCGAGGATGAGACCCAGTACTTC
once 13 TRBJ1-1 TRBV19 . CASSRDSDTEAFF TGTGCCAGTAGCCGTGATTCGGACACTGAAGCTTTCTTT
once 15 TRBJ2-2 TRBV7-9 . CASRRAGQNTGELFF TGTGCCAGCAGACGGGCGGGGCAGAACACCGGGGAGCTGTTTTTT
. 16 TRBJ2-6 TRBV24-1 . CATSDPQGIGANVLTF TGTGCCACCAGTGATCCCCAGGGGATTGGGGCCAACGTCCTGACTTTC
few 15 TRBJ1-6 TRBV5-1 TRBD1 CASSLAGTGYSPLHF TGTGCCAGCAGCTTAGCAGGGACAGGCTACTCACCCCTCCACTTT
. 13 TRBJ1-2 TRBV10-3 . CAISVMGLQGYTF TGTGCCATCAGTGTTATGGGGCTACAGGGCTACACCTTC
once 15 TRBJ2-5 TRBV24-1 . CATSDPTGGKETQYF TGTGCCACCAGTGACCCAACTGGCGGAAAAGAGACCCAGTACTTC
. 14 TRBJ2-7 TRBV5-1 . CASRNPDGSYEQYF TGCGCCAGCAGGAATCCGGACGGATCCTACGAGCAGTACTTC
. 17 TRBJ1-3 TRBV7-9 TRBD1 CASSNRDRGSTGNTIYF TGTGCCAGCAGCAACCGGGACAGAGGCAGCACTGGAAACACCATATATTTT
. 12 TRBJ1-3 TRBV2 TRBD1 CASSEGRDRKYF TGTGCCAGCAGTGAAGGCCGGGACAGAAAATATTTT
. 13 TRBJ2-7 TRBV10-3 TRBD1 CASRDRDSYEQYF TGTGCCTCCCGGGACAGGGACTCCTACGAGCAGTACTTC
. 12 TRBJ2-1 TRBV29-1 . CSGVSSYNEQFF TGCAGCGGAGTCTCTTCCTACAATGAGCAGTTCTTC
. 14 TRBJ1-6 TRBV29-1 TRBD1 CSAGTGGQNSPLHF TGCAGTGCCGGGACAGGGGGCCAAAATTCACCCCTCCACTTT
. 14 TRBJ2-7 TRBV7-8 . CASSLAHRSYEQYF TGTGCCAGCAGCTTAGCGCACCGCTCCTACGAGCAGTACTTC
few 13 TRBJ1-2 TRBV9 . CASSSTRPYGYTF TGTGCCAGCAGCTCGACAAGGCCCTATGGCTACACCTTC
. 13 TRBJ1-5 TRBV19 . CASIRGLGQPQHF TGTGCCAGTATAAGGGGATTGGGTCAGCCCCAGCATTTT
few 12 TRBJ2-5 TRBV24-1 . CATSDLGETQYF TGTGCCACCAGTGATTTAGGGGAGACCCAGTACTTC
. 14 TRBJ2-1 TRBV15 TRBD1 CATSSSRSGQGLFF TGTGCCACCAGCAGCTCCAGGTCGGGACAGGGGCTGTTCTTC
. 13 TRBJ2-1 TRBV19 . CASNLGSLNEQFF TGTGCCAGTAATCTCGGGTCTCTCAATGAGCAGTTCTTC
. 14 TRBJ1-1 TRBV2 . CASRFLPGVAEAFF TGTGCCAGCAGATTCCTGCCGGGAGTCGCTGAAGCTTTCTTT
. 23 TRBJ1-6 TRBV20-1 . CSPAGWVLSKPLQLCSYNSPLHF TGCTCTCCCGCCGGGTGGGTTTTATCTAAGCCTCTGCAGCTGTGCTCCTATAATTCACCCCTCCACTTT
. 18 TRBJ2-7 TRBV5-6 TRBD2 CASSDPVNGRSLSYEQYF TGTGCCAGCAGCGACCCGGTAAACGGGAGGTCTCTCTCCTACGAGCAGTACTTC
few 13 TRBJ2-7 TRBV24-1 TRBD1 CAHRGRSSYEQYF TGTGCTCACAGGGGCCGAAGCTCCTACGAGCAGTACTTC
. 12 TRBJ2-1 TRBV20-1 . CSSERTYNEQFF TGCAGCTCGGAGCGGACCTACAATGAGCAGTTCTTC
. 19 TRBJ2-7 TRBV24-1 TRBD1 CATNDRGPYLTRHSYEQYF TGTGCCACCAACGACAGGGGGCCTTATCTCACCCGCCATTCCTACGAGCAGTACTTC
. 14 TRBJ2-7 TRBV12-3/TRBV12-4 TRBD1 CASNLGTGWGEQYF TGTGCCAGCAACTTGGGGACAGGGTGGGGCGAGCAGTACTTC
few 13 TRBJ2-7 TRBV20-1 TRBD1 CSAGDRGVWEQYF TGCAGTGCGGGGGACAGGGGGGTGTGGGAGCAGTACTTC
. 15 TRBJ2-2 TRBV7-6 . CASSLVVSNTGELFF TGTGCCAGCAGCTTAGTCGTTTCGAACACCGGGGAGCTGTTTTTT
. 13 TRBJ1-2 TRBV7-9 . CASSPEANYGYTF TGTGCCAGCAGCCCGGAGGCTAACTATGGCTACACCTTC
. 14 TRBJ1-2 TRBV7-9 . CASSLWQLNYGYTF TGTGCCAGCAGCTTGTGGCAACTTAACTATGGCTACACCTTC
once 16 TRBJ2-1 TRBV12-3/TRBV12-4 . CASSVRTGFGYNEQFF TGTGCCAGCAGCGTCCGTACGGGTTTCGGGTACAATGAGCAGTTCTTC
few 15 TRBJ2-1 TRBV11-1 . CASSLGGSPYNEQFF TGTGCCAGCAGCTTAGGGGGGAGTCCCTACAATGAGCAGTTCTTC
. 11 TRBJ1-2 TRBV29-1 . CSVEGGHGYTF TGCAGCGTCGAAGGAGGGCATGGCTACACCTTC
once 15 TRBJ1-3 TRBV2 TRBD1 CASSESGGAGNTIYF TGTGCCAGCAGTGAGTCAGGGGGCGCGGGAAACACCATATATTTT
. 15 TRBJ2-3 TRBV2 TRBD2 CASRETSGVEDTQYF TGTGCCAGCAGGGAGACTAGCGGGGTAGAAGATACGCAGTATTTT
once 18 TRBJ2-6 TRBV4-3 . CASSPGGARSSGANVLTF TGCGCCAGCAGCCCGGGCGGGGCCAGGAGCTCTGGGGCCAACGTCCTGACTTTC
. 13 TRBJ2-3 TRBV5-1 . CASSSVGADTQYF TGCGCCAGCAGCTCGGTAGGGGCAGATACGCAGTATTTT